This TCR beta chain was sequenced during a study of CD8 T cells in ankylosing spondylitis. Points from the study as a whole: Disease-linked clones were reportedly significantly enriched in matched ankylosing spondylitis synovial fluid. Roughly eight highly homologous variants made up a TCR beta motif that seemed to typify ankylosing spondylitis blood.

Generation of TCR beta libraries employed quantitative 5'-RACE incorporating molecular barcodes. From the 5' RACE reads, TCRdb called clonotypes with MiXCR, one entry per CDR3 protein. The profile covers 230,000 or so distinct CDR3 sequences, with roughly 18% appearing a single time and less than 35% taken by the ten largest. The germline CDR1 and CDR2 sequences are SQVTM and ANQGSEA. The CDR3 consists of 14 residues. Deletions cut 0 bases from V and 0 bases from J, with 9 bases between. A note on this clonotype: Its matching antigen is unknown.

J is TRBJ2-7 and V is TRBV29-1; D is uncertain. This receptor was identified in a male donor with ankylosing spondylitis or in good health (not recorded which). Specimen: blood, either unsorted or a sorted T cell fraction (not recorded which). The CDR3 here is CSVEESSYSYEQYF. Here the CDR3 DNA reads TGCAGCGTTGAAGAGTCGAGCTACTCCTACGAGCAGTACTTC.